These 4 T cell receptor beta chains came from one sample sequenced in a study of blood T cells in healthy people across ages. Then a second PCR, running about 6 to 11 cycles, was carried out with a sample-barcoded 5' primer and a J-beta primer mix. MiXCR was run by TCRdb on the 5' RACE reads, yielding one entry per CDR3 protein. This sample has some 1.4 million distinct CDR3 sequences; approximately 40% occur once, and the top ten carry roughly 7.9%. Sequences were obtained from blood. These receptors came from a woman aged 18-29 years in good health.

The chain's CDR3 is CASSLDSQGYGYTF. The CDR3, as DNA: TGTGCCAGCAGCTTAGACTCTCAGGGGTATGGCTACACCTTC. The rearrangement links TRBV7-2 to TRBJ1-2; D possibly corresponds to TRBD1 (6 bases). Germline values: CDR1 SGHTA, CDR2 FQGNSA. The CDR3 runs to 14 residues. V lost 1 base and J lost 5, with 11 bases in between.

This clonotype was detected only a few times. The CDR3: CAIRSGTASYNEQFF. The CDR3 DNA reads TGTGCCATCAGGAGCGGGACGGCCTCCTACAATGAGCAGTTCTTC. This sequence joins TRBV10-3 and TRBJ2-1, with 7 bases identical to TRBD2. Germline lookup yields CDR1 ENHRY and CDR2 SYGVKD. There are 15 residues in the CDR3. Unmatched junction bases numbered 5, after V lost 6 bases and J lost 0 bases.

The J gene is TRBJ1-1, the V gene TRBV20-1; tentatively, D is TRBD1 (5 bases). Trimming stripped 6 bases from V and 0 bases from J, with 14 bases between. CDR1 is DFQATT, CDR2 SNEGSKA, per germline (reference sequence). The CDR3 is 14 residues long. This chain's CDR3 is CSALTGTMNTEAFF. As DNA, the CDR3 is TGCAGTGCCTTAACAGGAACAATGAACACTGAAGCTTTCTTT.

The gene calls are TRBV28 and TRBJ2-4; 10 bases align to TRBD1. V shed 3 bases and J 15 bases; nucleotides not matched to a gene: 11. The CDR3 is made up of 14 amino acids. Looked up from germline, CDR1 is MDHEN and CDR2 is SYDVKM. The CDR3 DNA follows: TGTGCCAGCAGTTTGGGGGACAGGGGCGCTTTTCGGTACTTC. Encoded protein: CASSLGDRGAFRYF.